The clone carrying this T cell receptor beta chain was recorded once. Measured with immunoSEQ multiplex PCR; TCRdb has only the in-frame clones, and not every one. The sample consists of about 2.1 million clones, approximately 92% of them appearing once. The length of the CDR3 is 14 residues. The germline V gene has CDR1 SGHDT and CDR2 YYEEEE. V was trimmed by 1 base and J by 7 bases, leaving 14 bases between them. This sample was included in a study of shared clonotypes between healthy human individuals. It was CD45RO-negative cells, positively selected for CCR7, that made up naive CD8 cells, with terminally differentiated effector memory CD45RA+ cells excluded.

The clonotype originates from a man aged 18 to 29 in good health. Some clones in this sample may be carry-over from other donors' samples. Sequencing input: naive CD8+ T cells from PBMCs. The chain carries TRBV5-6 and TRBJ1-2; perhaps TRBD1 as D (6 bases). The CDR3 is CASSLTQGRSGYTF. As DNA, the CDR3 is TGTGCCAGCAGCTTGACTCAGGGGCGGAGTGGCTACACCTTC.